The source of this TCR beta chain is a study of blood T cell repertoires in COVID-19. The V gene lost 3 bases and the J gene lost 4 bases, with 13 bases spanning the gap. Germline CDR1 SEHNR, CDR2 FQNEAQ (reference sequence). The CDR3 covers 15 residues. Source study methods: It was from reference gene primer amplification that nucleated cell counts were estimated. Sequencing used immunoSEQ multiplex PCR; TCRdb keeps in-frame clones, though not all of them. V and J calls and clone size come straight from that table; D and trimming were deduced from the DNA. The sample includes 100,000 to 150,000 clones, around nine tenths of them seen just once.

Sequencing was performed on peripheral blood. The chain carries TRBV7-9 and TRBJ2-4; unclear D gene. The receptor comes from a man in his fifties with active or convalescent COVID-19. The CDR3 sequence: CASSLSLDGKNIQYF. The CDR3 DNA sequence: TGTGCCAGCAGCTTGTCCCTAGACGGAAAAAACATTCAGTACTTC. The variable domain in full, with the rest retrieved from reference TRBV7-9 and TRBJ2-4, is DTGVSQNPRHKITKRGQNVTFRCDPISEHNRLYWYRQTLGQGPEFLTYFQNEAQLEKSRLLSDRFSAERPKGSFSTLEIQRTEQGDSAMYLCASSLSLDGKNIQYFGAGTRLSVL.